These T cell receptor beta chains were read from a single sample in a study of blood T cells in healthy people across ages. TCRdb independently ran MiXCR on the 5' RACE reads; one entry per CDR3 protein. The sample records about 580,000 distinct CDR3 sequences, more than 45% being singletons. The specimen sequenced was blood. The receptors were gathered from a man older than 75 in good health. The CDR3 runs from the conserved cysteine through the conserved F or W. D genes are given only for firm matches. Not all rows give a size; the values are once, few, many and, for expanded clones, a class.

D gene,J gene,V gene,clone size,CDR3 DNA,CDR3 protein
TRBD1,TRBJ1-5,TRBV5-1,.,TGCGCCAGCAGCTTGGATCCCGGGACAGGGTTCAATCAGCCCCAGCATTTT,CASSLDPGTGFNQPQHF
.,TRBJ2-1,TRBV15,.,TGTGCCACCAGCAGAGATTCGGCAGGCAATGAGCAGTTCTTC,CATSRDSAGNEQFF
TRBD1,TRBJ2-5,TRBV20-1,.,TGCAGTGCCGCTGGGACAGGCCGGTACCAAGAGACCCAGTACTTC,CSAAGTGRYQETQYF
.,TRBJ1-1,TRBV15,once,TGTGCCACCAGCAGAGATCGGGTAGGAAAATTGGGCACTGAAGCTTTCTTT,CATSRDRVGKLGTEAFF
.,TRBJ2-3,TRBV25-1,few,TGTGCCAGCACTCTAGGGAGCACAGATACGCAGTATTTT,CASTLGSTDTQYF
TRBD2,TRBJ2-7,TRBV20-1,.,TGCAGTGCTAGAGCACCGCTGGCGGGGAGGGACGAGCAGTACTTC,CSARAPLAGRDEQYF
.,TRBJ1-5,TRBV20-1,.,TGCAGTGCTAGGGCGCCAGGGGTCCAGCCCCAGCATTTT,CSARAPGVQPQHF
TRBD2,TRBJ2-6,TRBV10-3,few,TGTGCCGGCAAGCGGGAGTCCAACCGAATGGATGGGGCCAACGTCCTGACTTTC,CAGKRESNRMDGANVLTF
.,TRBJ2-5,TRBV11-1,few,TGTGCCAGCAGCTTGGCCCCCTATTCGAGAGAGACCCAGTACTTC,CASSLAPYSRETQYF
TRBD1,TRBJ1-1,TRBV11-1,.,TGTGCCGGCAGCAAGACAGGGGGCTTCACTGAAGCTTTCTTT,CAGSKTGGFTEAFF
.,TRBJ2-1,TRBV5-1,few,TGCGCCAGCAGCCGGGACCCGGGCTACAATGAGCAGTTCTTC,CASSRDPGYNEQFF
.,TRBJ1-5,TRBV20-1,.,TGCAGTGCTTCTATTGACATCAATCAGCCCCAGCATTTT,CSASIDINQPQHF
.,TRBJ1-2,TRBV10-3,.,TGTGCCATCAGCTTCAGGGTTGAGGTTGGCTACACCTTC,CAISFRVEVGYTF
TRBD1,TRBJ2-5,TRBV20-1,.,TGCAGTGCTGCCGGACAGGGGTTGACAGAGACCCAGTACTTC,CSAAGQGLTETQYF
.,TRBJ2-1,TRBV18,few,TGTGCCAGCGCCTCGGGGGGCGGAAATGAGCAGTTCTTC,CASASGGGNEQFF
TRBD1,TRBJ2-7,TRBV7-8,.,TGTGCCAGCAGCCTGACCCATCCGGGACAGGGGGCTTACGAGCAGTACTTC,CASSLTHPGQGAYEQYF
.,TRBJ2-5,TRBV2,.,TGTGCCAGCACCGTACAGGGTCTTGGGGAGACCCAGTACTTC,CASTVQGLGETQYF
.,TRBJ2-3,TRBV20-1,once,TGCAGTGCTAGAGGTAGTTCAGGCATGGATACGCAGTATTTT,CSARGSSGMDTQYF
.,TRBJ2-1,TRBV7-2,.,TGTGCCAGCAGCTTACAGTCAAGCTCCTACAATGAGCAGTTCTTC,CASSLQSSSYNEQFF
.,TRBJ2-4,TRBV6-2/TRBV6-3,.,TGTGCCAGCGCGGTAGCCAAAAACATTCAGTACTTC,CASAVAKNIQYF
TRBD2,TRBJ2-6,TRBV6-5,many,TGTGCCAGCAGTTCGCGGGGGGTCTCTGGGGCCAACGTCCTGACTTTC,CASSSRGVSGANVLTF
.,TRBJ2-7,TRBV20-1,.,TGCAGTGCTAGAGTGACAGCGGACTACGAGCAGTACTTC,CSARVTADYEQYF
TRBD1,TRBJ1-6,TRBV9,.,TGTGCCAGCAGCGCCGTGGGACAGGAGAATTCACCCCTCCACTTT,CASSAVGQENSPLHF
.,TRBJ2-1,TRBV18,.,TGTGCCAGCTCACTAGCGCTCTCACCGAGCTCCTACAATGAGCAGTTCTTC,CASSLALSPSSYNEQFF
.,TRBJ2-7,TRBV18,.,TGTGCCAGCTCACCTAGCGGTAGTAACGAGCAGTACTTC,CASSPSGSNEQYF
.,TRBJ1-2,TRBV7-9,few,TGTGCCAGCAGCCCGGCCTCTAGGAATGGCTACACCTTC,CASSPASRNGYTF
.,TRBJ1-5,TRBV6-6,few,TGTGCCAGCAGACATTCGGGGAATTATAGCAATCAGCCCCAGCATTTT,CASRHSGNYSNQPQHF
TRBD1,TRBJ2-5,TRBV18,few,TGTGCCAGCTCACCAACGGCAGGGGGCCAAGAGACCCAGTACTTC,CASSPTAGGQETQYF
TRBD2,TRBJ2-3,TRBV4-1,.,TGTGCCAGCAGAGGACAAGCGGGAGCCGTAGATACGCAGTATTTT,CASRGQAGAVDTQYF
.,TRBJ2-3,TRBV7-9,few,TGTGCCAGCAGCTTAGCCCCGGACTTTGAGGCAGATACGCAGTATTTT,CASSLAPDFEADTQYF
.,TRBJ2-7,TRBV3-1,.,TGTGCCAGCAGCCACAGACCCTACGAGCAGTACTTC,CASSHRPYEQYF
.,TRBJ2-1,TRBV6-5,few,TGTGCCAGCAGCCCTACCGGGGGACGGGTCAATGAGCAGTTCTTC,CASSPTGGRVNEQFF
.,TRBJ2-4,TRBV4-3,few,TGCGCCAGCAGCCAACAAACAGGACTAGCCAAAAACATTCAGTACTTC,CASSQQTGLAKNIQYF
TRBD2,TRBJ2-5,TRBV20-1,.,TGCAGTGCCCCAGGACTAGCGGGAGAGACCCAGTACTTC,CSAPGLAGETQYF
.,TRBJ1-3,TRBV15,.,TGTGCCACCAGCAGAGATCAGGCAGGGTTCGGAAACACCATATATTTT,CATSRDQAGFGNTIYF
.,TRBJ2-7,TRBV24-1,.,TGTGCCACCAGTGATTCCACCCACTACGAGCAGTACTTC,CATSDSTHYEQYF
.,TRBJ2-1,TRBV6-2/TRBV6-3,.,TGTGCCAGCAGTTATGGGCTTACCTACAATGAGCAGTTCTTC,CASSYGLTYNEQFF
TRBD1,TRBJ1-5,TRBV7-9,.,TGTGCCAGCAGCTTAGAGGGGACAGGGGGCGAAGTGCATTTT,CASSLEGTGGEVHF
TRBD2,TRBJ2-1,TRBV20-1,few,TGCAGTGCTAGCCCGGGGGCTAGCGGGGGGTGGAATGAGCAGTTCTTC,CSASPGASGGWNEQFF
TRBD1,TRBJ2-5,TRBV10-1,.,TGCGCCAGCAGTGAGTCGAGGGACAGCTCTTACGAGCTGTACTTC,CASSESRDSSYELYF
.,TRBJ2-3,TRBV29-1,few,TGCAGGTCACCAGAAACCGGTGGCACAGATACGCAGTATTTT,CRSPETGGTDTQYF
.,TRBJ2-4,TRBV7-2,few,TGTGCCAGCAGCCGCGAAAACATTCAGTACTTC,CASSRENIQYF
.,TRBJ1-5,TRBV7-8,.,TGTGCCAGCAGCTTACTAAAAGGGCCCTATCAGCCCCAGCATTTT,CASSLLKGPYQPQHF
TRBD2,TRBJ2-1,TRBV3-1,.,TGTGCCAGCAGCCAAGAGACTAGCGGGGGGCCTCACAATGAGCAGTTCTTC,CASSQETSGGPHNEQFF
.,TRBJ2-3,TRBV20-1,few,TGCAGTGCCGAAGCCCGTAGTAGGGGGGAAAGAGATACGCAGTATTTT,CSAEARSRGERDTQYF
.,TRBJ2-1,TRBV20-1,.,TGCAGTGCTCCAAGAGAGGGCCTGCTAAACAATGAGCAGTTCTTC,CSAPREGLLNNEQFF
.,TRBJ1-5,TRBV4-3,.,TGCGCCAGCAGCCAAGGGGCGGGGACTAATCAGCCCCAGCATTTT,CASSQGAGTNQPQHF
TRBD1,TRBJ1-1,TRBV6-5,.,TGTGCCACCAGGGGGACCGGGGATGGAGCTTTCTTT,CATRGTGDGAFF
.,TRBJ2-7,TRBV18,.,TGTGCCAGCTCACCCCAAGAGGTAGCCGGGTACGAGCAGTACTTC,CASSPQEVAGYEQYF
.,TRBJ1-4,TRBV7-2,.,TGTGCCAGCAGCGGCAGGGGTGGGGAAAAACTGTTTTTT,CASSGRGGEKLFF
.,TRBJ2-2,TRBV7-3,.,TGTGCCAGCAGCAGCGGTCCCCAGCCGAACACCGGGGAGCTGTTTTTT,CASSSGPQPNTGELFF
.,TRBJ2-3,TRBV10-3,.,TGTGCCATCAGTGATTTCCAGGGTAGCACAGATACGCAGTATTTT,CAISDFQGSTDTQYF
TRBD1,TRBJ2-7,TRBV6-5,many,TGTGCCAGCAGTCCCCCGACAGGGGCGAATTTCGAGCAGTACTTC,CASSPPTGANFEQYF
.,TRBJ2-5,TRBV28,once,TGTGCCAGCAGTTTCGCACTGGAGACCCAGTACTTC,CASSFALETQYF